A selection of T cell receptor beta chains follows, all from one sample in a study of blood T cell repertoires in COVID-19. Sequenced by immunoSEQ multiplex PCR; TCRdb stores in-frame clones only, minus some. Altogether some 260,000 clones are present, 80% to 90% being singletons, with the ten largest covering approximately 1.7%. Sequencing was performed on PBMCs or T cells enriched from blood (not recorded which). The receptor source for this set is a man aged 35 to 55 who had recovered from COVID-19. CDR3s include the opening cysteine and the closing phenylalanine or tryptophan. D genes are given only for firm matches. Only part of the rows carry a size: once, few, many, or a class if the clone is expanded.

V gene: TRBV19
clone size: NA
D gene: TRBD2
J gene: TRBJ2-1
CDR3 protein: CASRPGLAGINEQFF
CDR3 DNA: TGTGCCAGTAGACCGGGACTAGCAGGCATAAATGAGCAGTTCTTC

V gene: TRBV15
clone size: NA
D gene: TRBD1
J gene: TRBJ2-6
CDR3 protein: CATSSEQGAGANVLTF
CDR3 DNA: TGTGCCACCAGCAGTGAACAGGGGGCTGGGGCCAACGTCCTGACTTTC

V gene: TRBV2
clone size: NA
D gene: TRBD2
J gene: TRBJ2-7
CDR3 protein: CASMGLAGAPSYEQYF
CDR3 DNA: TGTGCCAGCATGGGACTAGCGGGAGCTCCCTCCTACGAGCAGTACTTC

V gene: TRBV10-3
clone size: NA
D gene: NA
J gene: TRBJ2-7
CDR3 protein: CAISITLPGSGTTYEQYF
CDR3 DNA: TGTGCCATCAGCATCACCTTACCTGGGAGCGGGACAACCTACGAGCAGTACTTC

V gene: TRBV5-1
clone size: NA
D gene: TRBD1
J gene: TRBJ1-2
CDR3 protein: CASSAGQGNYGYTF
CDR3 DNA: TGCGCCAGCAGCGCCGGACAGGGAAACTATGGCTACACCTTC

V gene: TRBV27
clone size: NA
D gene: NA
J gene: TRBJ2-7
CDR3 protein: CASSLTGVGEQYF
CDR3 DNA: TGTGCCAGCAGCCTGACAGGCGTGGGCGAGCAGTACTTC

V gene: TRBV27
clone size: NA
D gene: TRBD2
J gene: TRBJ2-3
CDR3 protein: CASSSPSGGSGTQYF
CDR3 DNA: TGTGCCAGCAGTTCCCCTAGCGGGGGTTCGGGTACGCAGTATTTT

V gene: TRBV5-4
clone size: NA
D gene: NA
J gene: TRBJ2-5
CDR3 protein: CASSAGQNQETQYF
CDR3 DNA: TGTGCCAGCAGCGCGGGACAGAACCAAGAGACCCAGTACTTC

V gene: TRBV5-6
clone size: NA
D gene: NA
J gene: TRBJ1-4
CDR3 protein: CASSSVRASTNEKLFF
CDR3 DNA: TGTGCCAGCAGCTCGGTCCGAGCTTCAACTAATGAAAAACTGTTTTTT

V gene: TRBV6-5
clone size: NA
D gene: TRBD1
J gene: TRBJ1-1
CDR3 protein: CASRGQWNTEAFF
CDR3 DNA: TGTGCCAGCAGGGGACAGTGGAACACTGAAGCTTTCTTT

V gene: TRBV30
clone size: NA
D gene: TRBD2
J gene: TRBJ2-5
CDR3 protein: CAWSSGRAGETQYF
CDR3 DNA: TGTGCCTGGAGTAGCGGGAGGGCCGGAGAGACCCAGTACTTC

V gene: TRBV19
clone size: NA
D gene: TRBD1
J gene: TRBJ1-1
CDR3 protein: CASSIDEQGTWDHTEAFF
CDR3 DNA: TGTGCCAGTAGTATAGATGAACAGGGGACGTGGGATCACACTGAAGCTTTCTTT

V gene: TRBV2
clone size: NA
D gene: NA
J gene: TRBJ2-7
CDR3 protein: CASITGPGYEQYF
CDR3 DNA: TGTGCCAGCATCACAGGACCGGGCTACGAGCAGTACTTC

V gene: TRBV3-1/TRBV3-2
clone size: NA
D gene: NA
J gene: TRBJ1-2
CDR3 protein: CASSQGANYYGYTF
CDR3 DNA: TGTGCCAGCAGCCAAGGGGCCAACTACTATGGCTACACCTTC

V gene: TRBV4-3
clone size: NA
D gene: TRBD2
J gene: TRBJ2-3
CDR3 protein: CASSLAGSTDTQYF
CDR3 DNA: TGCGCCAGCAGTCTAGCGGGGTCAACAGATACGCAGTATTTT

V gene: TRBV5-1
clone size: NA
D gene: NA
J gene: TRBJ2-7
CDR3 protein: CASSLDVEGYEQYF
CDR3 DNA: TGCGCCAGCAGCTTGGATGTGGAGGGCTACGAGCAGTACTTC

V gene: TRBV6-6
clone size: once
D gene: TRBD1
J gene: TRBJ2-2
CDR3 protein: CATQQGAGELFF
CDR3 DNA: TGTGCCACTCAACAGGGGGCCGGGGAGCTGTTTTTT

V gene: TRBV25-1
clone size: NA
D gene: NA
J gene: TRBJ1-5
CDR3 protein: CASSPGGTQPQHF
CDR3 DNA: TGTGCCAGCAGTCCCGGGGGGACCCAGCCCCAGCATTTT

V gene: TRBV19
clone size: NA
D gene: TRBD1
J gene: TRBJ1-5
CDR3 protein: CATYRGSGQPQHF
CDR3 DNA: TGTGCCACGTACAGGGGGAGCGGTCAGCCCCAGCATTTT